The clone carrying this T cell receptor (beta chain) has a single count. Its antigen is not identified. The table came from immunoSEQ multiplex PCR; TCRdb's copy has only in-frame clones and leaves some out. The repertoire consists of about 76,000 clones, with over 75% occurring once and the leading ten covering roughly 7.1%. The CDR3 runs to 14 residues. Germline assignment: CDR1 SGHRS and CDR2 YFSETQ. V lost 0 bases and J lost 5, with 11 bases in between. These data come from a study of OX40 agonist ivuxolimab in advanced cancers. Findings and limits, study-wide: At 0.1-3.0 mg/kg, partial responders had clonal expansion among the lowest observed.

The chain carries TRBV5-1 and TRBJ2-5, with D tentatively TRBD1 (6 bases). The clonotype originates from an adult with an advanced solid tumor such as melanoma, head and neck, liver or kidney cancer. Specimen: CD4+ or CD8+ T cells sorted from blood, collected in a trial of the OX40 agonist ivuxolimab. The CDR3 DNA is TGCGCCAGCAGCTTGGTAGCAGGGGAGGAGACCCAGTACTTC. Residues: CASSLVAGEETQYF.